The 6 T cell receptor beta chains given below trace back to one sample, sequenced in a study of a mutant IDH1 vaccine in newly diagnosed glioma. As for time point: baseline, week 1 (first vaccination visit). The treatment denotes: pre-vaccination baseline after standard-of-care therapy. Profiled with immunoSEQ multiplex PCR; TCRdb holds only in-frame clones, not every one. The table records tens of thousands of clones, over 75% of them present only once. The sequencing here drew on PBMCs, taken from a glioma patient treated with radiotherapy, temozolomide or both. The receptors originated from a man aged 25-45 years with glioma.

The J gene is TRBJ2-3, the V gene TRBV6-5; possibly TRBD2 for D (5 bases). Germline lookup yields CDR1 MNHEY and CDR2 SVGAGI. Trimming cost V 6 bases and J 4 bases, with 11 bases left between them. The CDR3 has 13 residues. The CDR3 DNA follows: TGTGCCAGCAGCCGGGGTGGGGCAGATACGCAGTATTTT. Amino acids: CASSRGGADTQYF.

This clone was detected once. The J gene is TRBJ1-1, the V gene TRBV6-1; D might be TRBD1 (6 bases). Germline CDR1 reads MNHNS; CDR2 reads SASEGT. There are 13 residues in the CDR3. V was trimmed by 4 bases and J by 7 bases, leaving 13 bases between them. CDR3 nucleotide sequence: TGTGCCAGCAGTGGACCTTCGGACAGTGAAGCTTTCTTT. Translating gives CASSGPSDSEAFF.

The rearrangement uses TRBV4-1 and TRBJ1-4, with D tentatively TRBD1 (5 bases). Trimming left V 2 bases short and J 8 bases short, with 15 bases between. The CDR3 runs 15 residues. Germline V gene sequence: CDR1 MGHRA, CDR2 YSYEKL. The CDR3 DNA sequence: TGCGCCAGCAGCCAAAAGCTGGGAGGGGAGGAAAAACTGTTTTTT. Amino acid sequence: CASSQKLGGEEKLFF.

CDR3 sequence (DNA): TGTGCCAGTAGTACCGGACAGGGGCCGTCTAACTATGGCTACACCTTC. It encodes CASSTGQGPSNYGYTF. The chain uses TRBV19 and TRBJ1-2; 9 bases agree with TRBD1. Germline assignment: CDR1 LNHDA and CDR2 SQIVND (reference sequence). This CDR3 comprises 16 residues. V lost 4 bases, J lost 0 bases, and 6 bases stayed unmatched.

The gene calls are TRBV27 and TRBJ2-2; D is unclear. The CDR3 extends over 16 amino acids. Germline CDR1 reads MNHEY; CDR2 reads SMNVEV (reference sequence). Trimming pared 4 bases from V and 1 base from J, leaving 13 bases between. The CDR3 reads CASSSRQEMNTGELFF. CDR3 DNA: TGTGCCAGCAGTTCTCGACAAGAGATGAACACCGGGGAGCTGTTTTTT.

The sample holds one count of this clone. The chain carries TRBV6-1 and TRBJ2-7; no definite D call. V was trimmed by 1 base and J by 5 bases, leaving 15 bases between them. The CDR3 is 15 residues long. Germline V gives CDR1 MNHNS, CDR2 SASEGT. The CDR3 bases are TGTGCCAGCAGTGAAGGTAGGGCAGGCGGCGACGAGCAGTACTTC. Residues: CASSEGRAGGDEQYF.